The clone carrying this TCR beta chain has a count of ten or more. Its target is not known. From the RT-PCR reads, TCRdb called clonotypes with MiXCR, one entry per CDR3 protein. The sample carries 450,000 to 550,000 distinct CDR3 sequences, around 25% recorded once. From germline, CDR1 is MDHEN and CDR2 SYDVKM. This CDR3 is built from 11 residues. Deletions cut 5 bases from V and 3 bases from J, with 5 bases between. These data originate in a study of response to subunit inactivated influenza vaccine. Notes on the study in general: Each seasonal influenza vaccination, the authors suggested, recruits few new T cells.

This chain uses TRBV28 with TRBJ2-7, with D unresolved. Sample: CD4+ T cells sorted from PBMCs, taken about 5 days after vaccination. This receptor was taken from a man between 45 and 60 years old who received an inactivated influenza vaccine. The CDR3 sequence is CASSTGYEQYF. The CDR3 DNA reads TGTGCCAGCAGTACGGGCTACGAGCAGTACTTC. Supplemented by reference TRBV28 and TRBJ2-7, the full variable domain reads DVKVTQSSRYLVKRTGEKVFLECVQDMDHENMFWYRQDPGLGLRLIYFSYDVKMKEKGDIPEGYSVSREKKERFSLILESASTNQTSMYLCASSTGYEQYFGPGTRLTVT.